A single sample gave rise to the 7 T cell receptor beta chains below, sequenced in a study of cytomegalovirus exposure and HLA in healthy donors. 13 Jbeta primers and 60 Vbeta primers were used for the PCR. TCRdb's table, derived via immunoSEQ multiplex PCR, lists solely in-frame clones and lacks some. The repertoire holds roughly 150,000 clones, with nearly 85% as singletons. Sequenced input: PBMCs. The receptors come from a male donor in good health and CMV-seronegative.

The chain uses TRBV10-1 and TRBJ2-7; 9 bases align to TRBD2. The CDR3 spans 15 residues. Germline CDR1 WNHNN, CDR2 SYGVQD (reference sequence). J was trimmed by 1 base and V by 4 bases; bases with no gene match: 5. In DNA form, the CDR3 reads TGCGCCAGCAGTGGATTTAGCGGGGGATCCTACGAGCAGTACTTC. Amino acid sequence: CASSGFSGGSYEQYF.

V and J are TRBV7-2 and TRBJ2-1; 12 bases line up with TRBD2. CDR1 SGHTA and CDR2 FQGNSA come from the germline V gene. V was pared by 1 base and J by 2 bases, with 6 bases of the junction left unmatched. This CDR3 region has 18 residues. The CDR3 bases are TGTGCCAGCAGCTTAGGACTAGCGGGAGTAGGGGCCTACAATGAGCAGTTCTTC. Protein product: CASSLGLAGVGAYNEQFF.

The chain links TRBV5-8 to TRBJ1-6, with 7 bases identical to TRBD1. CDR1 and CDR2 from the germline V gene are SGHTS and YDEGEE. The CDR3 has 17 amino acids. V trimming: 0 bases; J trimming: 3 bases; junction bases outside the gene matches: 6. CDR3 loop: CASSLARGANYNSPLHF. CDR3 bases: TGTGCCAGCAGCTTGGCCAGGGGGGCAAACTATAATTCACCCCTCCACTTT.

The chain has TRBV9 and TRBJ1-4; no definite D call. Germline CDR1 reads SGDLS; CDR2 reads YYNGEE. V lost 1 base to trimming and J lost 1 base, with 8 bases between them. This CDR3 comprises 15 residues. CDR3 DNA sequence: TGTGCCAGCAGCGTAACTCCTGGAACTAATGAAAAACTGTTTTTT. Amino acid sequence: CASSVTPGTNEKLFF.

CDR3 DNA: TGCGCCAGCTCCAACCGGGACAAAGAGACCCAGTACTTC. Protein sequence: CASSNRDKETQYF. This rearrangement joins TRBV4-1 to TRBJ2-5; weak D call: TRBD1 (6 bases). The CDR3 contains 13 residues. Germline V gene data show CDR1 as MGHRA and CDR2 as YSYEKL. V was shortened by 8 bases and J by 3 bases, with 13 bases between the two germline ends.

The chain recombines TRBV4-1 with TRBJ2-5, with TRBD2 identical over 8 bases. Per germline, CDR1 MGHRA and CDR2 YSYEKL. This CDR3 contains 15 residues. V lost 2 bases, J lost 2 bases, and 4 bases stayed unmatched. The CDR3 reads CASSQLLAEQETQYF. The CDR3 DNA sequence: TGCGCCAGCAGCCAATTACTAGCGGAACAAGAGACCCAGTACTTC.

This chain uses TRBV15 with TRBJ2-1, with TRBD1 matching over 9 bases. This CDR3 is built from 15 residues. CDR1 is LNHNV, CDR2 YYDKDF, per germline (reference sequence). J gave up 3 bases and V 6 bases, and 6 bases lay outside the gene matches. The CDR3 region is CATRSGTGFYNEQFF. CDR3 DNA: TGTGCCACCAGAAGCGGGACAGGGTTCTACAATGAGCAGTTCTTC.